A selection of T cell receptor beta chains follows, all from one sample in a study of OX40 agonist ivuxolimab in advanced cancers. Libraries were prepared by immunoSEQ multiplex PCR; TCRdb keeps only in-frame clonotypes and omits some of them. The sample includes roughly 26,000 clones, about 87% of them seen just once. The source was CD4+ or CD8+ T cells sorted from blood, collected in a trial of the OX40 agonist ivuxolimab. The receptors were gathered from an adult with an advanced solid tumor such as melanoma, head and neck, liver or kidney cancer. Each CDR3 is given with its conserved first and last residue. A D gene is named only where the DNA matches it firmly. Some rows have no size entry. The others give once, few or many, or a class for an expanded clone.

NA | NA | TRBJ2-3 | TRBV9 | CASSVGGIDTQYF | TGTGCCAGCAGCGTAGGGGGGATAGATACGCAGTATTTT
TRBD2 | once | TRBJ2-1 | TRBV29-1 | CSVPGLSGSLSYNEQFF | TGCAGCGTTCCGGGCCTTAGCGGGAGCCTCTCCTACAATGAGCAGTTCTTC
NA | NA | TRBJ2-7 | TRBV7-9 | CASSLVTYEQYF | TGTGCCAGCAGCTTAGTCACCTACGAGCAGTACTTC
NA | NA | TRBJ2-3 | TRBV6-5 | CASRFTREADTQYF | TGTGCCAGCAGGTTTACCCGAGAGGCGGATACGCAGTATTTT
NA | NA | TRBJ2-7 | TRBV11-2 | CASSSGTRFYEQYF | TGTGCCAGCAGCTCCGGGACCAGGTTCTACGAGCAGTACTTC
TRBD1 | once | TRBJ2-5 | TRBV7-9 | CASSFQGAQETQYF | TGTGCCAGCAGCTTCCAGGGGGCGCAAGAGACCCAGTACTTC
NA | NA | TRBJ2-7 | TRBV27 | CASSPLRGGTYEQYF | TGTGCCAGCAGCCCCCTCCGTGGGGGGACCTACGAGCAGTACTTC
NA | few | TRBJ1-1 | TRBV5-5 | CASSFTLAEAFF | TGTGCCAGCAGCTTTACACTAGCTGAAGCTTTCTTT
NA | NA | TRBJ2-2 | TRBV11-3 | CASSLYTGELFF | TGTGCCAGCAGCCTATACACCGGGGAGCTGTTTTTT
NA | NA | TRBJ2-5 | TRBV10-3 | CAISDFLETQYF | TGTGCCATCAGTGATTTCTTAGAGACCCAGTACTTC
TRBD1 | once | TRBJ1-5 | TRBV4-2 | CASSQDWTGGPNQPQHF | TGTGCCAGCAGCCAAGACTGGACAGGGGGCCCCAATCAGCCCCAGCATTTT
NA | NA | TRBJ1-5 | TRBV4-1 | CASSQGFGESQPQHF | TGCGCCAGCAGCCAAGGTTTCGGGGAGAGTCAGCCCCAGCATTTT
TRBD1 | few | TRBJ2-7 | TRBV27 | CASSPPLQGPYEQYF | TGTGCCAGCAGTCCCCCCCTACAGGGGCCCTACGAGCAGTACTTC
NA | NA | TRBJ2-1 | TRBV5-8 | CASSFVRYGANEQFF | TGTGCCAGCAGCTTTGTCAGGTATGGGGCAAATGAGCAGTTCTTC
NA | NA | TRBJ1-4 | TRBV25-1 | CASSDFLRRDEKLFF | TGTGCCAGCAGTGATTTTTTACGAAGGGATGAAAAACTGTTTTTT
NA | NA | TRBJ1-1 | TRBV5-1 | CASSYTGGEAFF | TGCGCCAGCAGTTACACGGGGGGTGAAGCTTTCTTT
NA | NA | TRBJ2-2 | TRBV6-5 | CASSSTLGTGELFF | TGTGCCAGCAGTTCGACTCTGGGTACCGGGGAGCTGTTTTTT
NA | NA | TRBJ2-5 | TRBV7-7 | CASSLAVAQETQYF | TGTGCTAGCAGCTTAGCGGTAGCCCAAGAGACCCAGTACTTC
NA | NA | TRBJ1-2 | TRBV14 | CASSYRVGSLYGYTF | TGTGCCAGCAGCTACAGGGTAGGATCCCTCTATGGCTACACCTTC
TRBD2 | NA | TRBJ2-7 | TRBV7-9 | CASSLGASGPTEQYF | TGTGCCAGCAGCTTAGGTGCTAGCGGACCTACGGAGCAGTACTTC
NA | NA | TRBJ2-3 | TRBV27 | CASSLRDQYTDTQYF | TGTGCCAGCAGTCTCCGGGACCAATACACAGATACGCAGTATTTT
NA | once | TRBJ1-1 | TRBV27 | CASSLSMGPEAFF | TGTGCCAGCAGTTTATCGATGGGCCCTGAAGCTTTCTTT
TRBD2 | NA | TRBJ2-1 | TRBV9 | CASSVLAGGPNEQFF | TGTGCCAGCAGCGTTCTAGCGGGGGGGCCGAATGAGCAGTTCTTC
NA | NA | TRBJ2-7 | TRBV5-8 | CASSLGNSYEQYF | TGTGCCAGCAGCTTGGGGAACTCCTACGAGCAGTACTTC
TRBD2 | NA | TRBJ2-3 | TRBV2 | CASSETLLAGARDTQYF | TGTGCCAGCAGTGAAACCCTACTAGCGGGAGCTAGAGATACGCAGTATTTT
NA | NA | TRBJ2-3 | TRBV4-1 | CASSQVVAGDTQYF | TGCGCCAGCAGCCAAGTCGTCGCGGGAGATACGCAGTATTTT
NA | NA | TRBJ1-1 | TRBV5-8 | CASSLGENTEAFF | TGTGCCAGCAGCTTAGGAGAGAACACTGAAGCTTTCTTT
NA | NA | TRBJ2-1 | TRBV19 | CASSASDSSYNEQFF | TGTGCCAGTAGTGCTAGCGACAGCTCCTACAATGAGCAGTTCTTC
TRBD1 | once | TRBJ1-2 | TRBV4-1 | CASSQVMTGNYGYTF | TGCGCCAGCAGCCAAGTTATGACAGGGAATTATGGCTACACCTTC
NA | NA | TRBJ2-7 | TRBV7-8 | CASSLDWMYEQYF | TGTGCCAGCAGCTTAGATTGGATGTACGAGCAGTACTTC
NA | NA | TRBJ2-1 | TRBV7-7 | CASSSLGGGVYNEQFF | TGTGCCAGCAGCTCCTTGGGGGGCGGCGTGTACAATGAGCAGTTCTTC
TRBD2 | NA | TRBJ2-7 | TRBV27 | CASSPQGGPGLAGGGEQYF | TGTGCCAGCAGTCCCCAAGGGGGACCGGGACTAGCGGGAGGAGGTGAGCAGTACTTC
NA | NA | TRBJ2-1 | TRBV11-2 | CASSVAPAAEYNEQFF | TGTGCCAGCAGCGTTGCCCCGGCAGCGGAGTACAATGAGCAGTTCTTC
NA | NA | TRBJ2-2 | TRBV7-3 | CASSLVGSDHGELFF | TGTGCCAGCAGCTTAGTCGGTTCGGATCACGGGGAGCTGTTTTTT
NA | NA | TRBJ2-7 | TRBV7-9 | CASSLRFGYEQYF | TGTGCCAGCAGCTTACGCTTTGGCTACGAGCAGTACTTC
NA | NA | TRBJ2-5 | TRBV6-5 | CASSRYRDFGETQYF | TGTGCCAGCAGCCGGTACCGGGACTTCGGGGAGACCCAGTACTTC
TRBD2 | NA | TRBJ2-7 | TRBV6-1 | CASSQLALSYEQYF | TGTGCCAGCAGCCAACTAGCGCTCTCCTACGAGCAGTACTTC
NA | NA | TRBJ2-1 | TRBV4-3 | CASSQERVSYNEQFF | TGCGCCAGCAGCCAAGAACGGGTTTCCTACAATGAGCAGTTCTTC
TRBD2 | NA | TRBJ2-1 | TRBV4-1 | CASSLRTSANNEQFF | TGCGCCAGCAGCCTTCGGACTAGTGCTAACAATGAGCAGTTCTTC
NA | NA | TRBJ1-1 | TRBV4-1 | CASSQGDRSTEAFF | TGCGCCAGCAGCCAAGGGGACCGGAGCACTGAAGCTTTCTTT
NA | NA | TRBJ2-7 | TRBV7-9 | CASSLADGGEQYF | TGTGCCAGCAGCTTAGCGGACGGAGGCGAGCAGTACTTC
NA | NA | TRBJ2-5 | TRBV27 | CASNLNRQETQYF | TGTGCCAGCAATCTTAACCGTCAAGAGACCCAGTACTTC
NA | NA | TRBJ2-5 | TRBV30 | CAWSVSQLETQYF | TGTGCCTGGAGTGTAAGTCAGCTAGAGACCCAGTACTTC
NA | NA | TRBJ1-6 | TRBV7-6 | CASSGRTAMGSPLHF | TGTGCCAGCAGCGGCCGGACGGCTATGGGATCACCCCTCCACTTT
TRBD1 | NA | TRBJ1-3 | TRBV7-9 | CASSNRGLSSGNTIYF | TGTGCCAGCAGCAACAGGGGACTTTCCTCTGGAAACACCATATATTTT
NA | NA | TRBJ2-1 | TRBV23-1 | CASSPPFSTNEQFF | TGCGCCAGCAGTCCCCCATTCAGTACCAATGAGCAGTTCTTC
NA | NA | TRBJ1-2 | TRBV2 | CASSGGRGLSRGYTF | TGTGCCAGCAGTGGGGGCCGGGGGCTCTCTCGGGGCTACACCTTC
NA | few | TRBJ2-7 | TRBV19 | CASSIAGVNYEQYF | TGTGCCAGTAGTATAGCCGGGGTCAATTACGAGCAGTACTTC
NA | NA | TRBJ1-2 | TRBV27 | CASRQGTYYGYTF | TGTGCCAGCAGGCAGGGGACCTACTATGGCTACACCTTC
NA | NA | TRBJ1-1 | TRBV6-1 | CAGRGWTDTEAFF | TGTGCCGGTAGGGGATGGACCGACACTGAAGCTTTCTTT
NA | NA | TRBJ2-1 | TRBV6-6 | CASSFSSYNEQFF | TGTGCCAGCAGTTTTAGCTCCTACAATGAGCAGTTCTTC
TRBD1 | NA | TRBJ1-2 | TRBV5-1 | CASSPGQSYGYTF | TGCGCCAGCAGCCCGGGACAGAGCTATGGCTACACCTTC
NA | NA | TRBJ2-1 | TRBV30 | CAWSVVGTYNEQFF | TGTGCCTGGAGTGTGGTGGGGACCTACAATGAGCAGTTCTTC
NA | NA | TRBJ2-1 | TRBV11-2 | CASSLEGGGRKEQFF | TGTGCCAGCAGCTTAGAGGGGGGGGGCCGGAAGGAGCAGTTCTTC
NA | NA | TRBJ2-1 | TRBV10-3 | CAISDGGPTTDEQFF | TGTGCCATCAGTGATGGGGGTCCTACGACCGATGAGCAGTTCTTC
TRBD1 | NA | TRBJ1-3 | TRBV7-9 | CASSLEDGTGNGNTIYF | TGTGCCAGCAGCTTAGAGGATGGGACAGGGAACGGAAACACCATATATTTT
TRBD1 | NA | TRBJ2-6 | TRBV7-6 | CASSFGRDRGSGANVLTF | TGTGCCAGCAGCTTTGGGAGAGACAGGGGGTCTGGGGCCAACGTCCTGACTTTC
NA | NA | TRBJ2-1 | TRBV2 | CAILLVGREQFF | TGTGCCATTCTACTTGTGGGACGTGAGCAGTTCTTC
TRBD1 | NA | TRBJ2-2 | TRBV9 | CASSGRQGGYTGELFF | TGTGCCAGCAGCGGCCGACAGGGGGGTTACACCGGGGAGCTGTTTTTT
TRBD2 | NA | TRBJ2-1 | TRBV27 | CASRTSGRAYNEQFF | TGTGCCAGCAGGACTAGCGGGAGGGCATACAATGAGCAGTTCTTC